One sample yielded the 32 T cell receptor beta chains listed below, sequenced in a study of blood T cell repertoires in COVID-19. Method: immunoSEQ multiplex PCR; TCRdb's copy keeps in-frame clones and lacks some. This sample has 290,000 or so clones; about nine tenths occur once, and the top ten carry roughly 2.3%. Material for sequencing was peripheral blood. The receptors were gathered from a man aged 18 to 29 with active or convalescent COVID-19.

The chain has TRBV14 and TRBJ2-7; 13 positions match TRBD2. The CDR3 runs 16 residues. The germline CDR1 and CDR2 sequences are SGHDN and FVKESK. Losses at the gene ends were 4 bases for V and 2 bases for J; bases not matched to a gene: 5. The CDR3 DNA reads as TGTGCCAGCAGCCTACCAGGACTAGCGGGGGCCTACGAGCAGTACTTC. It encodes CASSLPGLAGAYEQYF.

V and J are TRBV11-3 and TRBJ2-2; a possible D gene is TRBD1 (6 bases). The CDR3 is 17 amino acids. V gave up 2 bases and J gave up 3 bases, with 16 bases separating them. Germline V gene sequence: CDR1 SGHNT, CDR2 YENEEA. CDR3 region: CASSLKASGVYTGELFF. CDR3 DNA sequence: TGTGCCAGCAGCTTAAAGGCGTCAGGGGTTTACACCGGGGAGCTGTTTTTT.

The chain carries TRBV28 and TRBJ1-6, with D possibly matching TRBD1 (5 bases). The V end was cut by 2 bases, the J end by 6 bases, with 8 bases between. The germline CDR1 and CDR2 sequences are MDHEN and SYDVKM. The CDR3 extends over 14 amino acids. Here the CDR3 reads CASSLPGFNSPLHF. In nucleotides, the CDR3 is TGTGCCAGCAGTTTACCAGGGTTTAATTCACCCCTCCACTTT.

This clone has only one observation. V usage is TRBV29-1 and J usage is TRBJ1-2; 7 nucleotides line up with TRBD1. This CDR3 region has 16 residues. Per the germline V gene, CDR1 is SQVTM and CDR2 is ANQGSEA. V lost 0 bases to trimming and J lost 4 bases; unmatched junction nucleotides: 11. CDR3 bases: TGCAGCGTTGAAGATCGTGGACAGGATGGGGCCTATGGCTACACCTTC. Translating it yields CSVEDRGQDGAYGYTF.

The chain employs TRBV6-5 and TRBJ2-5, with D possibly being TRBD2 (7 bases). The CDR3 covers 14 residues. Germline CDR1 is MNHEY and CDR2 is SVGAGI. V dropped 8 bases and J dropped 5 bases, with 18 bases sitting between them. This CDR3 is CASGRGGVQETQYF. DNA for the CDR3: TGTGCCAGCGGACGAGGGGGGGTGCAGGAGACCCAGTACTTC.

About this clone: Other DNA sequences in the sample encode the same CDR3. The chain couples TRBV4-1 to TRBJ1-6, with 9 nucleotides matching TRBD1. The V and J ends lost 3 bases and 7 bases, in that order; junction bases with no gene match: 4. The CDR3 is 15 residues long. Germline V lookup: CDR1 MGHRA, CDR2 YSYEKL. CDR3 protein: CASSQAGTGNSPLHF. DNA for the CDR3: TGCGCCAGCAGCCAGGCCGGGACAGGGAATTCACCCCTCCACTTT.

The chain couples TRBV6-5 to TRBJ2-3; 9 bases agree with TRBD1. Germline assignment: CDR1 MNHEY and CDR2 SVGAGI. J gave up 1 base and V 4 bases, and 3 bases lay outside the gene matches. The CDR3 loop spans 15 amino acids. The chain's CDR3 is CASSLDRGGTDTQYF. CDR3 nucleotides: TGTGCCAGCAGTTTGGACAGGGGTGGCACAGATACGCAGTATTTT.

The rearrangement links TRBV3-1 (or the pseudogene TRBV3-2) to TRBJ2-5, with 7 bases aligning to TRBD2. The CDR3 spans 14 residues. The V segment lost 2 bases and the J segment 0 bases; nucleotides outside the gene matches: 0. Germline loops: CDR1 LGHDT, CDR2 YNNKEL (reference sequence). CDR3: CASSQLADQETQYF. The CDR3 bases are TGTGCCAGCAGCCAACTAGCGGACCAAGAGACCCAGTACTTC.

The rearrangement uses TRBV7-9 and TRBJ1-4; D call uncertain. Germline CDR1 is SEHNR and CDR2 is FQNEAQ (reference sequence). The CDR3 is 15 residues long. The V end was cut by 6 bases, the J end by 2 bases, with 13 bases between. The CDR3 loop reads CASSFAGVTNEKLFF. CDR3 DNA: TGTGCCAGCAGTTTTGCCGGAGTTACTAATGAAAAACTGTTTTTT.

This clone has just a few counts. The CDR3 DNA follows: TGTGCCAGCAGGTTAGACAGGGGAGGCAATCAGCCCCAGCATTTT. Translated: CASRLDRGGNQPQHF. The chain uses TRBV6-5 and TRBJ1-5, with 8 bases aligning to TRBD1. Germline CDR1 MNHEY, CDR2 SVGAGI. V lost 6 bases, J lost 2 bases, and 6 bases stayed unmatched. The CDR3 is 15 residues long.

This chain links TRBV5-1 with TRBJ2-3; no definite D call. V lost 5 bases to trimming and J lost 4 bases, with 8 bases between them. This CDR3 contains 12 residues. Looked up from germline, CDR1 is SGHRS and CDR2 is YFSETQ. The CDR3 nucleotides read TGCGCCAGCAGTCAGGTTCCAGATACGCAGTATTTT. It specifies CASSQVPDTQYF.

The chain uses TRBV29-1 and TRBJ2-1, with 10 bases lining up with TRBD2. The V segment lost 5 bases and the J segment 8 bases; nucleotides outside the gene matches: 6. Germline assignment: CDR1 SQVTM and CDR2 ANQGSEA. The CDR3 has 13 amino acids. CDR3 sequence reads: CSVWSSGRHEQFF. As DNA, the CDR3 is TGCAGCGTTTGGTCTAGCGGGAGACATGAGCAGTTCTTC.

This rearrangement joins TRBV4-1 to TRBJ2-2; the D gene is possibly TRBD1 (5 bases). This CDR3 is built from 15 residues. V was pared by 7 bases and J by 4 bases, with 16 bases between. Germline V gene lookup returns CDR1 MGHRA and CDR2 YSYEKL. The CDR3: CASISREGATGELFF. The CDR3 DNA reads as TGCGCCAGCATCTCAAGAGAAGGGGCCACCGGGGAGCTGTTTTTT.

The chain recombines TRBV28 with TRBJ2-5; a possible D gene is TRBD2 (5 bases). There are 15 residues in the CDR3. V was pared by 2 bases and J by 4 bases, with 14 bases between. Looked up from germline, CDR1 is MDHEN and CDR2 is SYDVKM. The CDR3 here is CASSLNTEAGETQYF. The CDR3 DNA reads TGTGCCAGCAGTTTAAATACGGAGGCTGGAGAGACCCAGTACTTC.

CDR3 amino acids: CASSQLTGSPYNEQFF. CDR3 DNA sequence: TGTGCCAGCAGCCAATTGACAGGGAGCCCCTACAATGAGCAGTTCTTC. The V and J genes are TRBV6-2 or TRBV6-3 and TRBJ2-1, with 7 bases fitting TRBD1. V was pared by 6 bases and J by 2 bases, with 10 bases of the junction left unmatched. The CDR3 consists of 16 residues. Germline CDR1 is MNHEY and CDR2 is SVGEGT.

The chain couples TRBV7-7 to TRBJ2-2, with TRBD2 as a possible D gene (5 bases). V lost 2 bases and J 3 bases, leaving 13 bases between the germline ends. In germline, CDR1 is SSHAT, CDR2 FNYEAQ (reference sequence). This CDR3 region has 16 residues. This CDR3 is CASSLTPGLDTGELFF. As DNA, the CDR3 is TGTGCCAGCAGCTTAACCCCCGGACTGGACACCGGGGAGCTGTTTTTT.

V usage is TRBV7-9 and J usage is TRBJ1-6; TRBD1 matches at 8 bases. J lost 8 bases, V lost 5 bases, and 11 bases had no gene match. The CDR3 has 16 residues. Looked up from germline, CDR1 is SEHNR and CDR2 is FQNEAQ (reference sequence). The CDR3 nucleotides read TGTGCCAGCAGCAAATTACGGACAGGGCTAGATTCACCCCTCCACTTT. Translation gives CASSKLRTGLDSPLHF. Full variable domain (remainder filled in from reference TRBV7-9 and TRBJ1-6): DTGVSQNPRHKITKRGQNVTFRCDPISEHNRLYWYRQTLGQGPEFLTYFQNEAQLEKSRLLSDRFSAERPKGSFSTLEIQRTEQGDSAMYLCASSKLRTGLDSPLHFGNGTRLTVT.

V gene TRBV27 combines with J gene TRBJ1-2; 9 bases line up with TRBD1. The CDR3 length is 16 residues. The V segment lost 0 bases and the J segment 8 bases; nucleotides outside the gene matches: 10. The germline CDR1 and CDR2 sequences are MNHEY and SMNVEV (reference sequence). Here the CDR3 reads CASSLSVGDRVVGYTF. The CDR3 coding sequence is TGTGCCAGCAGTTTATCGGTTGGGGACAGGGTAGTAGGCTACACCTTC.

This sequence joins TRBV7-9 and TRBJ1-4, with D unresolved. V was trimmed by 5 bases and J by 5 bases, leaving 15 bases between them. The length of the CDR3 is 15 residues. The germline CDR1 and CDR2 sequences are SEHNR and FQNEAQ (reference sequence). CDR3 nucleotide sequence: TGTGCCAGCAGCCCCCAGCCGTCAGCGAATGAAAAACTGTTTTTT. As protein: CASSPQPSANEKLFF.

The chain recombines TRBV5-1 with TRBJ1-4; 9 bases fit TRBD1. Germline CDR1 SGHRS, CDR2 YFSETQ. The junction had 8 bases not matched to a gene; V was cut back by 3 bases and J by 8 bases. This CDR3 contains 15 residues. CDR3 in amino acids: CASSSQGQGNEKLFF. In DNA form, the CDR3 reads TGCGCCAGCAGCTCCCAAGGACAGGGGAACGAAAAACTGTTTTTT.

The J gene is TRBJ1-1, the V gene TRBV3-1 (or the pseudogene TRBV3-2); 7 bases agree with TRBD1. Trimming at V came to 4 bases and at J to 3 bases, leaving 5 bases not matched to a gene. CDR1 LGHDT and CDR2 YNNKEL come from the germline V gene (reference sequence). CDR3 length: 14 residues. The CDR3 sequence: CASSLGQGDTEAFF. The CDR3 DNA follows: TGTGCCAGCAGCCTCGGGCAGGGGGACACTGAAGCTTTCTTT.

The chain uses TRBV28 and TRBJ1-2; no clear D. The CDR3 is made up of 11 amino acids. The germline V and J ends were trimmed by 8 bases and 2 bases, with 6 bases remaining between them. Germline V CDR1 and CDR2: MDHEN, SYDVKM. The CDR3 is CASEENYGYTF. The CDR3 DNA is TGTGCCAGCGAGGAGAACTATGGCTACACCTTC.

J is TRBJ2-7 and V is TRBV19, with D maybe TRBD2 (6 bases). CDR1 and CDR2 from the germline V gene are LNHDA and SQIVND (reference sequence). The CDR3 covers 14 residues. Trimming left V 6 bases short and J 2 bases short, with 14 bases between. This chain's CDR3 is CASRTTGGTYEQYF. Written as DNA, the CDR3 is TGTGCCAGTAGGACCACTGGGGGGACCTACGAGCAGTACTTC. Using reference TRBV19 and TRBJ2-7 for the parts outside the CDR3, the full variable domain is DGGITQSPKYLFRKEGQNVTLSCEQNLNHDAMYWYRQDPGQGLRLIYYSQIVNDFQKGDIAEGYSVSREKKESFPLTVTSAQKNPTAFYLCASRTTGGTYEQYFGPGTRLTVT.

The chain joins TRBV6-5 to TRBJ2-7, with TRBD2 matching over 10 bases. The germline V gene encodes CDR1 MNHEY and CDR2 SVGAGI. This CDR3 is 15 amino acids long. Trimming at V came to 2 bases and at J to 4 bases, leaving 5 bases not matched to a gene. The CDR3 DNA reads TGTGCCAGCAGTTACGCGGCTAGCGGGAGTTACGAGCAGTACTTC. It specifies CASSYAASGSYEQYF.

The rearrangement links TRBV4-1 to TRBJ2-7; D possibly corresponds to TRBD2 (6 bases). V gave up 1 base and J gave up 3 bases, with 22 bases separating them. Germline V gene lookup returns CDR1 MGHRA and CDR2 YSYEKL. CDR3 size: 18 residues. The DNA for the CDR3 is TGCGCCAGCAGCCAAGGGTTCGGTAGCGGCAAGCTCAGCTACGAGCAGTACTTC. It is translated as CASSQGFGSGKLSYEQYF.

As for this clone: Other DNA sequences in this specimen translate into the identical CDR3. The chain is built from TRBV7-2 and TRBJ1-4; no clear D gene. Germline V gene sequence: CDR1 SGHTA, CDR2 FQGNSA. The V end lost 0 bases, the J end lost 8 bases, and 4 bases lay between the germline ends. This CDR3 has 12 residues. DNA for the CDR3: TGTGCCAGCAGCTTAGCGCGCGAAAAACTGTTTTTT. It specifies CASSLAREKLFF.

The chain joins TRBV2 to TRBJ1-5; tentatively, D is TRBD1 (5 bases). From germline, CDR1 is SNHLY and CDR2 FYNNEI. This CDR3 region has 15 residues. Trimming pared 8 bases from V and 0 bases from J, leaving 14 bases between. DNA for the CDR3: TGTGCCAGCGGAGGGGTTATCCATAGCAATCAGCCCCAGCATTTT. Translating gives CASGGVIHSNQPQHF.

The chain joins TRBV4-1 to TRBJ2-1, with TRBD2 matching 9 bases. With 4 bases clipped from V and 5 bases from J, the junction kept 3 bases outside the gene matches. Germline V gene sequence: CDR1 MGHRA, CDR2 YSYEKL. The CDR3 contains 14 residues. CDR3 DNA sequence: TGCGCCAGCAGCCCCAGCGGGAGGAACAATGAGCAGTTCTTC. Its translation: CASSPSGRNNEQFF.

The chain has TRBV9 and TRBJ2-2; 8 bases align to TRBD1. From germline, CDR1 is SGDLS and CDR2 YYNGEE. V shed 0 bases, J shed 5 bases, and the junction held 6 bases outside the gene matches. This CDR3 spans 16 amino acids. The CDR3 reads CASSVVDRGGTGELFF. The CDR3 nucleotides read TGTGCCAGCAGCGTAGTAGACAGGGGAGGTACCGGGGAGCTGTTTTTT.

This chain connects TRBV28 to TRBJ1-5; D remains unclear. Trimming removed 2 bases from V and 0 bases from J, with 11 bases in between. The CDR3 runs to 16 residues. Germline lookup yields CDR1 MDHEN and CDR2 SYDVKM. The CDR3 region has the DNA TGTGCCAGCAGTTTAATTTCCGGTTATAGCAATCAGCCCCAGCATTTT. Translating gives CASSLISGYSNQPQHF.

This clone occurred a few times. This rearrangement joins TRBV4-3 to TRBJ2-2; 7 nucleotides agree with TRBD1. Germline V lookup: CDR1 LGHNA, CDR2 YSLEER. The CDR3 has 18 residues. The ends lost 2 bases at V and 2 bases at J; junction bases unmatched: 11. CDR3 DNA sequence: TGCGCCAGCAGCCAAAAGGACCACGGGACAGAAAACACCGGGGAGCTGTTTTTT. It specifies CASSQKDHGTENTGELFF.

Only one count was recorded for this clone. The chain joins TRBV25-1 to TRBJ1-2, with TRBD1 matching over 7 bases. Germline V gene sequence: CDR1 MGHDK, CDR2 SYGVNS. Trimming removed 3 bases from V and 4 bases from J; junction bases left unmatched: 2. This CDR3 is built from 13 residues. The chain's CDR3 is CASSDRTGYGYTF. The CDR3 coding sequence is TGTGCCAGCAGTGATCGGACAGGCTATGGCTACACCTTC.